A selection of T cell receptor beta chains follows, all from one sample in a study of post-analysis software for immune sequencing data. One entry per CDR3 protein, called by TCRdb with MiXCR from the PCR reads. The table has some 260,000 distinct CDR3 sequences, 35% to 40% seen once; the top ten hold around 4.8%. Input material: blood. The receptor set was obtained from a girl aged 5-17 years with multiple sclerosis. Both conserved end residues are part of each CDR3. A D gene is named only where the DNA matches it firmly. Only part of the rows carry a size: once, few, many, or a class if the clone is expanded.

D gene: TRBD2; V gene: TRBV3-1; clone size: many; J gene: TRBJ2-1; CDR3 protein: CASRDAATSVLGEQFF; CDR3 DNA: TGTGCCAGCAGGGACGCCGCGACTAGCGTGTTGGGGGAGCAGTTCTTC
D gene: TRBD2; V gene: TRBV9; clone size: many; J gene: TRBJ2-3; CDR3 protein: CASSPRAGGPTDTQYF; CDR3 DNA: TGTGCCAGCAGCCCCCGAGCGGGAGGGCCGACAGATACGCAGTATTTT
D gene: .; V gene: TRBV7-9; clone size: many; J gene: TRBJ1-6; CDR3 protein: CASSPTSESPLHF; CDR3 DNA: TGTGCCAGCAGCCCCACGTCGGAGTCACCCCTCCACTTT
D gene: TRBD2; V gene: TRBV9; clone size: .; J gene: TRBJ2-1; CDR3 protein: CASSVGTSGGNEQFF; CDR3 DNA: TGTGCCAGCAGCGTGGGGACTAGCGGGGGGAATGAGCAGTTCTTC
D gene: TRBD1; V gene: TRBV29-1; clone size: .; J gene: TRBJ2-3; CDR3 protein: CSVPDRVVADTQYF; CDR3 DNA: TGCAGCGTCCCAGACAGGGTGGTTGCAGATACGCAGTATTTT
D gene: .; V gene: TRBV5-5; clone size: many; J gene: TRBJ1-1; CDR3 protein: CASSLMGLGGFTEAFF; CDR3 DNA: TGTGCCAGCAGCTTGATGGGGCTAGGAGGATTCACTGAAGCTTTCTTT
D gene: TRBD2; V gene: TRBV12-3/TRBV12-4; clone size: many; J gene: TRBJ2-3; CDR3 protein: CASSSPRTSGLITDTQYF; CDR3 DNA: TGTGCCAGCAGTTCTCCTCGGACTAGCGGGCTGATCACAGATACGCAGTATTTT
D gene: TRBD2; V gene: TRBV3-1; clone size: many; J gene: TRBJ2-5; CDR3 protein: CASSLGTSGRSKTQYF; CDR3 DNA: TGTGCCAGCAGCCTTGGGACTAGCGGGAGATCGAAGACCCAGTACTTC
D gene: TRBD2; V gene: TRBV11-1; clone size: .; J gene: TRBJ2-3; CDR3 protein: CASTSTSGSSVAQYF; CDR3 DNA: TGTGCCAGCACTTCGACTAGCGGCAGTTCCGTAGCGCAGTATTTT
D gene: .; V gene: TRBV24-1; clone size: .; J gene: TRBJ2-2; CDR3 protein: CATSDSGAQNTGELFF; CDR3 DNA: TGTGCCACCAGTGATTCCGGGGCCCAGAACACCGGGGAGCTGTTTTTT
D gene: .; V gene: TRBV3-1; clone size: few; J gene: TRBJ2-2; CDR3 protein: CASSQTVGELFF; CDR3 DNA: TGTGCCAGCAGCCAGACAGTCGGGGAGCTGTTTTTT
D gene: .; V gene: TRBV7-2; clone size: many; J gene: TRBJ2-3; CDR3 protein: CASSFGQHTDTQYF; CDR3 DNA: TGTGCCAGCAGCTTCGGGCAGCACACAGATACGCAGTATTTT
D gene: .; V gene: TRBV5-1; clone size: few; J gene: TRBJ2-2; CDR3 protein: CASSFDGVGGELFF; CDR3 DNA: TGCGCCAGCAGCTTTGATGGGGTCGGCGGGGAGCTGTTTTTT
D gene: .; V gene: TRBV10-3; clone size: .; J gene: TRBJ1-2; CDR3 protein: CAIRERAGYGYTF; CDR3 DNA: TGTGCCATCAGAGAACGGGCCGGCTATGGCTACACCTTC
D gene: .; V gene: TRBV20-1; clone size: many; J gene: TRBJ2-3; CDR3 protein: CSARESWTSSSTDTQYF; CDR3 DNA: TGCAGTGCTAGAGAGAGCTGGACTTCGTCTAGCACAGATACGCAGTATTTT
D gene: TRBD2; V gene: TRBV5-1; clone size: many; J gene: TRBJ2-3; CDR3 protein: CASKLGGDTQYF; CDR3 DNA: TGCGCCAGCAAATTGGGGGGGGATACGCAGTATTTT
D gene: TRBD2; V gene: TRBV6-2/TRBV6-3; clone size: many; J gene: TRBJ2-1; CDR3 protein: CASSPPKSGAYNEQFF; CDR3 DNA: TGTGCCAGCAGCCCCCCCAAGAGCGGGGCTTACAATGAGCAGTTCTTC
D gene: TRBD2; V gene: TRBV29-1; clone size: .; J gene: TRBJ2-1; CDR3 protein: CSVETTPGTSGYNEQFF; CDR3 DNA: TGCAGCGTTGAAACCACTCCCGGGACTAGCGGTTACAATGAGCAGTTCTTC
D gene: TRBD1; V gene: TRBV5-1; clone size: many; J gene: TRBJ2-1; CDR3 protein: CASSLTTGGGNEQFF; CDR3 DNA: TGCGCCAGCAGCTTGACGACAGGGGGAGGCAATGAGCAGTTCTTC
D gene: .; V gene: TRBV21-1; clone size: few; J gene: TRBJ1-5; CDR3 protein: CASSKDGGASNQPQHF; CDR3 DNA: TGTGCCAGCAGCAAAGACGGGGGCGCGAGCAATCAGCCCCAGCATTTT
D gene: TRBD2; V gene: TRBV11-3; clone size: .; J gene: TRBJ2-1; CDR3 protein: CASSLEGTSTYNEQFF; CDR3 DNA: TGTGCCAGCAGCTTAGAGGGGACTAGCACATACAATGAGCAGTTCTTC
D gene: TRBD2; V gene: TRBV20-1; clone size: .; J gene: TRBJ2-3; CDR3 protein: CSADGGGETSGSTDTQYF; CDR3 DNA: TGCAGTGCGGATGGGGGGGGAGAGACTAGCGGGAGCACGGATACGCAGTATTTT
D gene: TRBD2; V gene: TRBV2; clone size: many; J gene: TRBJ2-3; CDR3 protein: CASSPAGLKDDTQYF; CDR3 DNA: TGTGCCAGCAGTCCAGCGGGACTAAAGGACGATACGCAGTATTTT
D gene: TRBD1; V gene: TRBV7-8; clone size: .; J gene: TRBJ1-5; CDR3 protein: CASSSRGRQGGNHPQHF; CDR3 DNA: TGTGCCAGCAGTTCAAGGGGTCGACAGGGCGGGAATCATCCCCAGCATTTT
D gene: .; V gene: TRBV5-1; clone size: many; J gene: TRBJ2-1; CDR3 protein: CASSLGTRDEQFF; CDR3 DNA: TGCGCCAGCAGCTTGGGCACTCGAGATGAGCAGTTCTTC
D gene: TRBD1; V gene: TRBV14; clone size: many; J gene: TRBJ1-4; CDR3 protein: CASSPTGTEEKLFF; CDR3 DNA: TGTGCCAGCAGCCCGACAGGGACGGAAGAAAAACTGTTTTTT
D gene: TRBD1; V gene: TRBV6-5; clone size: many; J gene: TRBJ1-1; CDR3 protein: CASSYGRGYSDTEAFF; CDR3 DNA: TGTGCCAGCAGTTACGGCAGGGGGTACTCGGACACTGAAGCTTTCTTT
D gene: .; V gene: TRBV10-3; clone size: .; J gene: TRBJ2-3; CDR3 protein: CAISDYSTDTQYF; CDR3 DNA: TGTGCCATCAGTGACTACTCCACAGATACGCAGTATTTT
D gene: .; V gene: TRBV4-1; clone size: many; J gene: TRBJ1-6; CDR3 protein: CASSQGLSGNSPLHF; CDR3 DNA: TGCGCCAGCAGCCAAGGCCTTTCGGGGAATTCACCCCTCCACTTT
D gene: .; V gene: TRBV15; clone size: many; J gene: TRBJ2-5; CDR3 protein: CATSIKTGPEETQYF; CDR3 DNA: TGTGCCACCAGCATAAAGACAGGCCCCGAGGAGACCCAGTACTTC
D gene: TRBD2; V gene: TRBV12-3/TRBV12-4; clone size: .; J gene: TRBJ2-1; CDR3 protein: CASSWGTSGSFYNEQFF; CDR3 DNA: TGTGCCAGTAGTTGGGGGACTAGCGGATCCTTCTACAATGAGCAGTTCTTC
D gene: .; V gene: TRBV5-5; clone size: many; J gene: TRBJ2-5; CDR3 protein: CASSWRDRSGETQYF; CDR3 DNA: TGTGCCAGCAGCTGGAGGGACCGAAGCGGGGAGACCCAGTACTTC
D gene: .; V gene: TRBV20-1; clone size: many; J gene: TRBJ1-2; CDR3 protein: CSARPPGGYTF; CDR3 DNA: TGCAGTGCCAGACCCCCGGGTGGCTACACCTTC
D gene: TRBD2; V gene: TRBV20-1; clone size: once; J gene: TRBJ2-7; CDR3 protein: CSAGGLAGVSSYEQYF; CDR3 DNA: TGCAGTGCTGGGGGACTAGCGGGGGTAAGCTCCTACGAGCAGTACTTC
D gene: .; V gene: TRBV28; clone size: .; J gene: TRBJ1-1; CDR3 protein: CASSPVGTRATEAFF; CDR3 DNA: TGTGCCAGCAGTCCTGTGGGAACCAGGGCCACTGAAGCTTTCTTT
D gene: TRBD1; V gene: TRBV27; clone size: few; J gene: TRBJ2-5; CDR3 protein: CASAWTGWAQETQYF; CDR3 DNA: TGTGCCAGCGCCTGGACAGGCTGGGCCCAAGAGACCCAGTACTTC
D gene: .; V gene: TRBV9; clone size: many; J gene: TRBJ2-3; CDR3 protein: CASSVGRGDTQYF; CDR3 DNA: TGTGCCAGCAGCGTAGGACGCGGGGATACGCAGTATTTT
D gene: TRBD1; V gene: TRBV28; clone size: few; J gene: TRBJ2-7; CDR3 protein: CASSFGGTGSYEQYF; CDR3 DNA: TGTGCCAGCAGTTTTGGTGGGACAGGCTCCTACGAGCAGTACTTC
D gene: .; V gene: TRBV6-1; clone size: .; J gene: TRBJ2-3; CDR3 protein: CASSKATGPDTQYF; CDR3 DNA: TGTGCCAGCAGTAAGGCGACAGGCCCAGATACGCAGTATTTT
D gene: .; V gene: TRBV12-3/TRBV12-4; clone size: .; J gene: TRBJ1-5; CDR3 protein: CASSLRSESNQPQHF; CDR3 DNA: TGTGCCAGCAGTTTAAGATCGGAGAGCAATCAGCCCCAGCATTTT
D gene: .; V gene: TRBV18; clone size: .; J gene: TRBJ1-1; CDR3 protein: CASSDQGSGNTEAFF; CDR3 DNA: TGTGCCAGCTCAGATCAGGGGTCGGGGAACACTGAAGCTTTCTTT
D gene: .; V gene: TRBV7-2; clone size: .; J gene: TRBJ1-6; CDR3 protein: CASSLRLGQGSGSPLHF; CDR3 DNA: TGTGCCAGCAGCTTACGCTTAGGCCAGGGGAGTGGATCACCCCTCCACTTT
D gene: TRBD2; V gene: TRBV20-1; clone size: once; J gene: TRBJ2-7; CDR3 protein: CSARGTSGKSSYEQYF; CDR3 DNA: TGCAGTGCTAGAGGGACTAGCGGTAAAAGCTCCTACGAGCAGTACTTC
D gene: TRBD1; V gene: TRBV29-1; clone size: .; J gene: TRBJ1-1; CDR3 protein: CSVAGQVGSTEAFF; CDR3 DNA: TGCAGCGTTGCAGGACAGGTGGGGAGCACTGAAGCTTTCTTT
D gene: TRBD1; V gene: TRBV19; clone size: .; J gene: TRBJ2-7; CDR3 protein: CASSPMDRGSSYEQYF; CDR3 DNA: TGTGCCAGTAGTCCGATGGACAGGGGGAGCTCCTACGAGCAGTACTTC
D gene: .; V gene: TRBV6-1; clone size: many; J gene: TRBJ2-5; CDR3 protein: CASIWGMETQYF; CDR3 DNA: TGTGCCAGCATCTGGGGGATGGAGACCCAGTACTTC
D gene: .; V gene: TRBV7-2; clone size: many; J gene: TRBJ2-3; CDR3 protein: CASSRYYGGTSYTQYF; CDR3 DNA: TGTGCCAGCAGCAGATATTATGGAGGGACCTCCTATACGCAGTATTTT
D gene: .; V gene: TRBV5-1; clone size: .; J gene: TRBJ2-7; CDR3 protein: CASSLGRDEQYF; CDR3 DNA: TGCGCCAGCAGCTTGGGAAGGGACGAGCAGTACTTC
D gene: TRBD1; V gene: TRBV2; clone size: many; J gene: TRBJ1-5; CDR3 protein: CASRQTTGGNQPQHF; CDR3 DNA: TGTGCCAGCAGGCAAACGACAGGGGGCAATCAGCCCCAGCATTTT